These 22 T cell receptor beta chains originate from one sample sequenced in a study of blood T cell repertoires in COVID-19. Data came from immunoSEQ multiplex PCR; TCRdb stores just in-frame clones and leaves some out. Counted here are about 58,000 clones, around 91% occurring once; the ten biggest clones make up roughly an eighth. Sequencing was performed on peripheral blood. These TCRs come from a woman aged 55-70 years with active COVID-19.

The chain joins TRBV4-1 to TRBJ2-1; 8 bases align to TRBD1. Per the germline V gene, CDR1 is MGHRA and CDR2 is YSYEKL. The CDR3 has 16 amino acids. The junction had 12 bases not matched to a gene; V was cut back by 1 base and J by 10 bases. For the CDR3, the DNA is TGCGCCAGCAGCCAAGTAACGGCAGGGGGCGAAGAGGAGCAGTTCTTC. Amino acids: CASSQVTAGGEEEQFF.

The V gene is TRBV6-5, the J gene TRBJ2-6, with 8 bases fitting TRBD1. V was clipped by 7 bases and J by 12 bases; unmatched bases: 8. The CDR3 length is 13 residues. CDR1 and CDR2 (germline): MNHEY, SVGAGI. As DNA, the CDR3 is TGTGCCAGCACGGGACAGGATCTGCTCGTCCTGACTTTC. This codes for CASTGQDLLVLTF.

In this sample, this clone turned up once. This chain connects TRBV6-6 to TRBJ1-1, with TRBD1 as a possible D gene (6 bases). V was trimmed by 0 bases and J by 4 bases, leaving 9 bases between them. This CDR3 contains 14 residues. In germline, CDR1 is MNHNY, CDR2 SVGAGI (reference sequence). The CDR3 DNA sequence: TGTGCCAGCAGTTACTCCCGACAGGTCACTGAAGCTTTCTTT. Translating gives CASSYSRQVTEAFF.

The rearrangement uses TRBV5-1 and TRBJ2-7, with 12 bases matching TRBD1. The CDR3 has 16 residues. The ends lost 4 bases at V and 3 bases at J; junction bases unmatched: 8. In germline, CDR1 is SGHRS, CDR2 YFSETQ. CDR3 loop: CASSQGTGGIHYEQYF. The CDR3, as DNA: TGCGCCAGCAGCCAAGGGACAGGGGGCATCCACTACGAGCAGTACTTC. Combining the CDR3 with reference TRBV5-1 and TRBJ2-7 gives the whole variable domain KAGVTQTPRYLIKTRGQQVTLSCSPISGHRSVSWYQQTPGQGLQFLFEYFSETQRNKGNFPGRFSGRQFSNSRSEMNVSTLELGDSALYLCASSQGTGGIHYEQYFGPGTRLTVT.

The genes are TRBV27 and TRBJ1-3, with TRBD1 identical over 7 bases. The germline CDR1 and CDR2 sequences are MNHEY and SMNVEV (reference sequence). The CDR3 has 14 residues. V was pared by 6 bases and J by 4 bases, with 6 bases of the junction left unmatched. In nucleotides, the CDR3 is TGTGCCAGCAGGCAAACAGGGGCCGGAAACACCATATATTTT. Translating it yields CASRQTGAGNTIYF.

The gene calls are TRBV7-2 and TRBJ2-3; weak D call: TRBD2 (5 bases). Germline V CDR1 and CDR2: SGHTA, FQGNSA. The CDR3 covers 16 residues. V lost 1 base and J 4 bases, leaving 15 bases between the germline ends. The CDR3 here is CASSLVGGPVADTQYF. The CDR3 region has the DNA TGTGCCAGCAGCTTAGTTGGAGGCCCTGTGGCAGATACGCAGTATTTT.

The V and J genes are TRBV18 and TRBJ1-6; TRBD1 matches 9 bases. Germline V CDR1 and CDR2: KGHSH, LQKENI. The V gene end was trimmed by 5 bases and the J gene end by 8 bases; junction bases not matched to a gene: 1. CDR3 length equals 13 residues. CDR3 residues: CASSRDRDSPLHF. The CDR3 DNA is TGTGCCAGCTCAAGGGACAGGGATTCACCCCTCCACTTT. The full variable domain, its missing parts supplied by reference TRBV18 and TRBJ1-6, is NAGVMQNPRHLVRRRGQEARLRCSPMKGHSHVYWYRQLPEEGLKFMVYLQKENIIDESGMPKERFSAEFPKEGPSILRIQQVVRGDSAAYFCASSRDRDSPLHFGNGTRLTVT.

This clone was seen just once. Other DNA variants within this sample encode the same CDR3. The gene calls are TRBV9 and TRBJ1-4; TRBD1 might be the D (5 bases). The germline V gene encodes CDR1 SGDLS and CDR2 YYNGEE. V was clipped by 0 bases and J by 4 bases, with 7 bases between them. The CDR3 runs to 14 residues. The CDR3 sequence is CASSVGQGNEKLFF. The CDR3 DNA reads TGTGCCAGCAGCGTAGGGCAGGGTAATGAAAAACTGTTTTTT. Full variable domain (missing parts from reference TRBV9 and TRBJ1-4): DSGVTQTPKHLITATGQRVTLRCSPRSGDLSVYWYQQSLDQGLQFLIQYYNGEERAKGNILERFSAQQFPDLHSELNLSSLELGDSALYFCASSVGQGNEKLFFGSGTQLSVL.

V and J are TRBV9 and TRBJ2-2; 9 bases align to TRBD2. Looked up from germline, CDR1 is SGDLS and CDR2 is YYNGEE. V lost 0 bases to trimming and J lost 2 bases; unmatched junction nucleotides: 2. The CDR3 totals 16 residues. CDR3 coding DNA: TGTGCCAGCAGCGTAGGAGGGACTAGCAACACCGGGGAGCTGTTTTTT. Protein sequence: CASSVGGTSNTGELFF.

This sequence joins TRBV5-1 and TRBJ1-6, with 9 positions matching TRBD1. The CDR3 is 15 residues long. Germline loops: CDR1 SGHRS, CDR2 YFSETQ. J lost 10 bases, V lost 0 bases, and 5 bases had no gene match. The CDR3 here is CASSLAGTGYSPLHF. The CDR3, as DNA: TGCGCCAGCAGCTTGGCCGGGACAGGGTACTCACCCCTCCACTTT.

This chain joins TRBV7-2 and TRBJ1-1, with a weak D call TRBD1 (5 bases). This CDR3 contains 16 residues. Trimming cost V 2 bases and J 0 bases, with 13 bases left between them. CDR1 and CDR2 (germline): SGHTA, FQGNSA. The CDR3 spells CASSLLPDSLNTEAFF. In DNA form, the CDR3 reads TGTGCCAGCAGCTTATTGCCCGACAGCCTGAACACTGAAGCTTTCTTT.

The CDR3 DNA reads as TGTGCCAGCAGTTCGTTACAGGGGGCGAAAAAGCAGTTCTTC. Protein sequence: CASSSLQGAKKQFF. This sequence joins TRBV6-5 and TRBJ2-1; 9 bases fit TRBD1. CDR3 size: 14 residues. CDR1 and CDR2 from the germline V gene are MNHEY and SVGAGI. Trimming took 4 bases from V and 11 from J; bases not matched to a gene: 9.

The chain carries TRBV1 and TRBJ1-1; the table's D gene call, TRBD1, was not cross checked with the DNA. TRBV1 is a known pseudogene. The CDR3 has 16 amino acids. The CDR3 region is CTSRHPRQGKNTEAFF. The CDR3 DNA is TGCACCAGCAGACACCCCCGACAGGGAAAGAACACTGAAGCTTTCTTT.

This clone was picked up one time. The chain is built from TRBV27 and TRBJ2-3, with D unclear. CDR3 length: 16 residues. The V end was cut by 1 base, the J end by 3 bases, with 14 bases between. Germline lookup yields CDR1 MNHEY and CDR2 SMNVEV (reference sequence). The CDR3 nucleotides are TGTGCCAGCAGTTTATGGGCCTCGATTGAAACAGATACGCAGTATTTT. It yields the protein CASSLWASIETDTQYF.

This clone qualifies as medium-sized. This sequence joins TRBV6-4 and TRBJ2-7, with D possibly TRBD2 on 6 matching bases. The germline V gene has CDR1 MRHNA and CDR2 SNTAGT. V lost 6 bases, J lost 5 bases, and 14 bases lay in between. This CDR3 has 13 residues. The CDR3 sequence is CASSAGPTDEQYF. CDR3 sequence (DNA): TGTGCCAGCAGCGCGGGACCGACAGACGAGCAGTACTTC.

The chain combines TRBV7-9 with TRBJ1-2, with D uncertain. V was pared by 5 bases and J by 2 bases, with 12 bases between. This CDR3 spans 14 amino acids. The germline gives CDR1 SEHNR, CDR2 FQNEAQ (reference sequence). Here the CDR3 DNA reads TGTGCCAGCAGCAGAGGATCATACAACTATGGCTACACCTTC. Amino acid sequence: CASSRGSYNYGYTF. Variable domain in full (rest from reference TRBV7-9 and TRBJ1-2): DTGVSQNPRHKITKRGQNVTFRCDPISEHNRLYWYRQTLGQGPEFLTYFQNEAQLEKSRLLSDRFSAERPKGSFSTLEIQRTEQGDSAMYLCASSRGSYNYGYTFGSGTRLTVV.

This chain links TRBV10-1 with TRBJ1-1; perhaps TRBD1 as D (6 bases). Germline lookup yields CDR1 WNHNN and CDR2 SYGVQD (reference sequence). The CDR3 consists of 16 residues. V was clipped by 0 bases and J by 4 bases, with 15 bases between them. The DNA of the CDR3 is TGCGCCAGCAGTGAGTCGATTTGGGGAGGGGGCACTGAAGCTTTCTTT. Its protein product is CASSESIWGGGTEAFF.

This chain uses TRBV6-2 or TRBV6-3 with TRBJ2-1, with 9 bases that match TRBD1. V trimming: 5 bases; J trimming: 4 bases; junction bases outside the gene matches: 6. Germline CDR1 MNHEY, CDR2 SVGEGT. This CDR3 spans 15 amino acids. CDR3 DNA sequence: TGTGCCAGCAGTCAGGGACAGGGCGCTTACAATGAGCAGTTCTTC. It encodes CASSQGQGAYNEQFF.

This chain links TRBV7-9 with TRBJ2-5; 10 bases agree with TRBD1. The CDR3 has 15 amino acids. Trimming cost V 4 bases and J 3 bases; bases outside gene matches: 5. Germline assignment: CDR1 SEHNR and CDR2 FQNEAQ (reference sequence). The CDR3 reads CASSSPGQGKETQYF. The CDR3 nucleotides read TGTGCCAGCAGCTCGCCGGGACAGGGGAAAGAGACCCAGTACTTC.

The chain has TRBV3-1 (or the pseudogene TRBV3-2) and TRBJ1-6, with TRBD1 matching 9 bases. The CDR3 contains 17 residues. Unmatched junction bases numbered 5, after V lost 4 bases and J lost 1 base. The germline V gene has CDR1 LGHDT and CDR2 YNNKEL (reference sequence). This chain's CDR3 is CASSLGTGISYNSPLHF. The CDR3 DNA sequence: TGTGCCAGCAGCCTTGGGACAGGGATTTCCTATAATTCACCCCTCCACTTT.

The J gene is TRBJ2-6, the V gene TRBV2; 7 bases agree with TRBD1. This CDR3 is built from 16 residues. The germline CDR1 and CDR2 sequences are SNHLY and FYNNEI. The ends lost 6 bases at V and 0 bases at J; junction bases unmatched: 5. For the CDR3, the DNA is TGTGCCAGCAGCGACAGGGCCTACTCTGGGGCCAACGTCCTGACTTTC. Amino acids: CASSDRAYSGANVLTF. Together with reference TRBV2 and TRBJ2-6, the CDR3 gives the full variable domain: EPEVTQTPSHQVTQMGQEVILRCVPISNHLYFYWYRQILGQKVEFLVSFYNNEISEKSEIFDDQFSVERPDGSNFTLKIRSTKLEDSAMYFCASSDRAYSGANVLTFGAGSRLTVL.

V gene TRBV7-9 combines with J gene TRBJ2-1; 8 bases match TRBD1. The length of the CDR3 is 13 residues. Germline assignment: CDR1 SEHNR and CDR2 FQNEAQ (reference sequence). V lost 1 base to trimming and J lost 15 bases; unmatched junction nucleotides: 8. The CDR3, as DNA: TGTGCCAGCAGCTTAGTGGGGGGACAGGATTCGTTCTTC. Residues: CASSLVGGQDSFF.